A single sample is the source of the 9 T cell receptor beta chains below, sequenced in a study of OX40 agonist ivuxolimab in advanced cancers. Sequencing was performed with immunoSEQ multiplex PCR; in TCRdb, only in-frame clones are kept and a portion is missing. Found here are some 55,000 clones, about four fifths of them singletons; the top ten hold 2% to 2.5%. The source material was CD4+ or CD8+ T cells sorted from blood, sampled in a trial of the OX40 agonist ivuxolimab. These receptors all come from an adult with an advanced solid tumor such as melanoma, head and neck, liver or kidney cancer.

In nucleotides, the CDR3 is TGCGCCAGCAGTATGCACCCCCTCTACGAGCAGTACTTC. The encoded protein is CASSMHPLYEQYF. The J gene is TRBJ2-7, the V gene TRBV10-1, with no clear D. Germline lookup yields CDR1 WNHNN and CDR2 SYGVQD (reference sequence). The CDR3 contains 13 residues. V lost 5 bases and J lost 3, with 11 bases in between.

CDR3 nucleotides: TGTGCCAGCAGCGTTAGCGGGATGCGCACAGATACGCAGTATTTT. It codes for CASSVSGMRTDTQYF. The J gene is TRBJ2-3, the V gene TRBV9, with TRBD2 matching over 8 bases. The trim removed 2 bases at V and 1 base at J, leaving 3 bases unmatched. The germline V gene encodes CDR1 SGDLS and CDR2 YYNGEE. The CDR3 is made up of 15 amino acids.

The table lists this clone with a count of one. The chain has TRBV19 and TRBJ2-4; 8 bases agree with TRBD2. Trimming cost V 5 bases and J 6 bases; bases outside gene matches: 9. Germline V gene data show CDR1 as LNHDA and CDR2 as SQIVND (reference sequence). This CDR3 region has 15 residues. The CDR3 DNA reads as TGTGCCAGTAGTGGATCGGGAGGGCCGAGAAACATTCAGTACTTC. It encodes CASSGSGGPRNIQYF.

Only a few counts were recorded for this clone. The rearrangement links TRBV7-2 to TRBJ1-6; 9 bases match TRBD1. The germline V gene encodes CDR1 SGHTA and CDR2 FQGNSA. V was pared by 5 bases and J by 9 bases, with 11 bases of the junction left unmatched. The CDR3 consists of 16 residues. CDR3 coding DNA: TGTGCCAGCAGCGTATCCACAGGGGGCAGGGGTTCACCCCTCCACTTT. Protein: CASSVSTGGRGSPLHF. The full variable domain, its missing parts supplied by reference TRBV7-2 and TRBJ1-6, is GAGVSQSPSNKVTEKGKDVELRCDPISGHTALYWYRQSLGQGLEFLIYFQGNSAPDKSGLPSDRFSAERTGGSVSTLTIQRTQQEDSAVYLCASSVSTGGRGSPLHFGNGTRLTVT.

This clone was detected only a few times. CDR3 region: CASSVRYVNTEAFF. The CDR3 coding sequence is TGTGCCAGCAGTGTCAGGTACGTGAACACTGAAGCTTTCTTT. The J gene is TRBJ1-1, the V gene TRBV6-1; D ambiguous. The CDR3 totals 14 residues. Between the trimmed V and J ends, which lost 4 bases and 0 bases, there was a span of 9 bases. The germline V gene encodes CDR1 MNHNS and CDR2 SASEGT.

The chain couples TRBV30 to TRBJ2-5; TRBD2 matches 9 bases. Germline lookup yields CDR1 GTSNPN and CDR2 SVGIG (reference sequence). V lost 3 bases and J lost 5; bases outside the gene matches: 10. CDR3 length: 15 amino acids. This CDR3 reads CAWSRDSGSGETQYF. In DNA, the CDR3 is TGTGCCTGGAGCAGGGATAGCGGGAGCGGTGAGACCCAGTACTTC.

This chain uses TRBV5-4 with TRBJ2-2; D possibly matches TRBD1 or TRBD2 (5 bases each). Trimming took 2 bases from V and 7 from J, leaving 15 bases between them. The CDR3 has 15 amino acids. Germline values: CDR1 SGHNT, CDR2 YYREEE (reference sequence). Written as DNA, the CDR3 is TGTGCCAGCAGCTTCCCCCGGGGCCGTGACGGGGAGCTGTTTTTT. This encodes CASSFPRGRDGELFF.

V and J are TRBV7-2 and TRBJ1-4; a weak D match, TRBD1 (5 bases). Germline V gene lookup returns CDR1 SGHTA and CDR2 FQGNSA. The CDR3 sequence is 16 residues long. V gave up 5 bases and J gave up 8 bases, with 21 bases separating them. The CDR3 spells CASSDAPGRAREKLFF. The DNA of the CDR3 is TGTGCCAGCAGCGATGCGCCGGGACGGGCCCGGGAAAAACTGTTTTTT.

This sequence joins TRBV23-1 and TRBJ1-2; TRBD1 matches 8 bases. TRBV23-1 is designated an ORF whose function remains uncertain. This CDR3 has 17 residues. With 2 bases clipped from V and 0 bases from J, the junction kept 8 bases outside the gene matches. CDR3 amino acids: CASSQIRDRRTNYGYTF. The DNA of the CDR3 is TGCGCCAGCAGTCAAATTCGGGACAGGCGAACTAACTATGGCTACACCTTC.